These 22 T cell receptor beta chains were all obtained from the same sample, sequenced in a study of cytomegalovirus exposure and HLA in healthy donors. The data were produced by immunoSEQ multiplex PCR, yet TCRdb's version contains in-frame clones alone and is incomplete. The data show under 70,000 clones, 85% to 90% seen once. Sequences were obtained from PBMCs. The receptors were gathered from a woman between 18 and 29 years old in good health and CMV-seronegative.

The chain combines TRBV11-2 with TRBJ2-2; TRBD2 matches at 10 bases. Trimming cost V 5 bases and J 4 bases; bases outside gene matches: 4. The V gene's germline CDR1 is SGHAT and CDR2 FQNNGV. This CDR3 is built from 15 residues. The CDR3 DNA sequence: TGTGCCAGCAGCCCGAGCGGGAGGGCCACCGGGGAGCTGTTTTTT. Encoded protein: CASSPSGRATGELFF.

A single count supports this clone. This chain connects TRBV5-6 to TRBJ2-1, with D tentatively TRBD2 (6 bases). The CDR3 has 16 residues. CDR1 is SGHDT and CDR2 is YYEEEE in the germline V gene. V was clipped by 2 bases and J by 0 bases, with 12 bases between them. CDR3 residues: CASSFGRGSSYNEQFF. The CDR3 nucleotides are TGTGCCAGCAGCTTTGGACGGGGGAGCTCCTACAATGAGCAGTTCTTC.

This sequence joins TRBV7-9 and TRBJ2-1; maybe TRBD2 (6 bases). Germline V gene data show CDR1 as SEHNR and CDR2 as FQNEAQ (reference sequence). The CDR3 contains 15 residues. V was pared by 5 bases and J by 3 bases, with 14 bases between. The CDR3 DNA follows: TGTGCCAGCAGCGGGTCTAGCGCGAACTACAATGAGCAGTTCTTC. It translates to CASSGSSANYNEQFF.

The genes are TRBV7-6 and TRBJ2-7; 11 bases match TRBD2. The junction had 6 bases not matched to a gene; V was cut back by 5 bases and J by 3 bases. This CDR3 spans 15 amino acids. The V gene's germline CDR1 is SGHVS and CDR2 FNYEAQ. The CDR3 is CASSDTSGGYYEQYF. The CDR3, as DNA: TGTGCCAGCAGCGACACTAGCGGGGGCTACTACGAGCAGTACTTC.

The V gene is TRBV30, the J gene TRBJ2-7, with D maybe TRBD2 (7 bases). V was cut by 3 bases and J by 4 bases, with 16 bases left in between. Germline CDR1 and CDR2: GTSNPN and SVGIG (reference sequence). This CDR3 contains 14 residues. The CDR3 nucleotides read TGTGCCTGGAGGCCCGCGGGGGCTGGATACGAGCAGTACTTC. Its protein is CAWRPAGAGYEQYF.

This clone has only a few counts. J is TRBJ1-2 and V is TRBV5-5; D uncertain. The V gene lost 0 bases and the J gene lost 0 bases, with 3 bases spanning the gap. This CDR3 contains 13 residues. CDR1 is SGHKS and CDR2 is YYEKEE in the germline V gene (reference sequence). The CDR3 spells CASSLGANYGYTF. The DNA for the CDR3 is TGTGCCAGCAGCTTGGGAGCTAACTATGGCTACACCTTC.

CDR3 loop: CASSPGSSYNSPLHF. The CDR3 nucleotides read TGCGCCAGCAGCCCAGGTAGCTCCTATAATTCACCCCTCCACTTT. The chain has TRBV5-1 and TRBJ1-6; D remains unclear. CDR1 SGHRS and CDR2 YFSETQ come from the germline V gene. The CDR3 consists of 15 residues. Trimming pared 4 bases from V and 0 bases from J, leaving 8 bases between.

This CDR3 is CAFGSDRDYGYTF. In nucleotides, the CDR3 is TGTGCCTTCGGCTCGGACAGGGATTACGGCTACACCTTC. J is TRBJ1-2 and V is TRBV10-3; 8 bases map to TRBD1. CDR1 and CDR2 from the germline V gene are ENHRY and SYGVKD. The V segment lost 11 bases and the J segment 8 bases; nucleotides outside the gene matches: 13. The CDR3 contains 13 residues.

The V call is TRBV11-2, the J call TRBJ2-7, with D unresolved. CDR3 length equals 14 residues. Trimming pared 1 base from V and 2 bases from J, leaving 9 bases between. The germline V gene encodes CDR1 SGHAT and CDR2 FQNNGV. The CDR3 nucleotides read TGTGCCAGCAGCTTAGTTCAGTTTACCTACGAGCAGTACTTC. Translating gives CASSLVQFTYEQYF.

The CDR3: CASSLGQGFEQFF. The CDR3 nucleotides are TGTGCCAGCAGCCTGGGACAGGGGTTTGAGCAGTTCTTC. The genes are TRBV4-2 and TRBJ2-1; TRBD1 matches at 10 bases. V lost 4 bases to trimming and J lost 9 bases; unmatched junction nucleotides: 3. This CDR3 comprises 13 residues. The germline V gene encodes CDR1 LGHNA and CDR2 YNFKEQ.

The V gene is TRBV7-9, the J gene TRBJ2-5, with D possibly being TRBD1 (6 bases). Germline V gives CDR1 SEHNR, CDR2 FQNEAQ (reference sequence). The CDR3 has 14 amino acids. V was clipped by 5 bases and J by 0 bases, with 10 bases between them. This CDR3 reads CASSRWDNQETQYF. DNA for the CDR3: TGTGCCAGCAGCCGATGGGACAACCAAGAGACCCAGTACTTC.

V gene TRBV5-1 combines with J gene TRBJ1-2; a weak D match, TRBD1 (5 bases). Deletions cut 0 bases from V and 8 bases from J, with 11 bases between. The germline CDR1 and CDR2 sequences are SGHRS and YFSETQ. The CDR3 extends over 13 amino acids. The CDR3 reads CASSLAGREGYTF. The CDR3 DNA follows: TGCGCCAGCAGCTTGGCAGGGAGGGAAGGCTACACCTTC. Looking up the rest from reference TRBV5-1 and TRBJ1-2 gives the full variable domain: KAGVTQTPRYLIKTRGQQVTLSCSPISGHRSVSWYQQTPGQGLQFLFEYFSETQRNKGNFPGRFSGRQFSNSRSEMNVSTLELGDSALYLCASSLAGREGYTFGSGTRLTVV.

V is TRBV15 and J is TRBJ1-5; 8 bases map to TRBD1. The V gene end was trimmed by 7 bases and the J gene end by 1 base; junction bases not matched to a gene: 6. Germline V gene data show CDR1 as LNHNV and CDR2 as YYDKDF (reference sequence). This CDR3 contains 15 residues. CDR3 residues: CATIPDRASNQPQHF. CDR3 nucleotide sequence: TGTGCCACCATCCCGGACAGGGCGAGCAATCAGCCCCAGCATTTT.

The V call is TRBV11-2, the J call TRBJ2-7; TRBD1 is a possible D gene (6 bases). V was pared by 1 base and J by 3 bases, with 13 bases between. Germline CDR1 and CDR2: SGHAT and FQNNGV. This CDR3 comprises 15 residues. CDR3 sequence reads: CASSLGRGGYYEQYF. CDR3 DNA: TGTGCCAGCAGCTTAGGTCGAGGGGGATACTACGAGCAGTACTTC.

The gene calls are TRBV9 and TRBJ1-1; possibly TRBD1 for D (5 bases). Germline CDR1 reads SGDLS; CDR2 reads YYNGEE. The CDR3 runs to 15 residues. V lost 0 bases and J 4 bases, leaving 13 bases between the germline ends. CDR3 residues: CASSVDGALITEAFF. The CDR3, as DNA: TGTGCCAGCAGCGTAGATGGGGCTCTGATCACTGAAGCTTTCTTT.

This chain links TRBV27 with TRBJ2-2; 16 positions match TRBD2. The junction had 6 bases not matched to a gene; V was cut back by 4 bases and J by 4 bases. Germline V lookup: CDR1 MNHEY, CDR2 SMNVEV (reference sequence). This CDR3 contains 18 residues. The CDR3, as DNA: TGTGCCAGCAGTTCACCGGGACTAGCGGGGGGGCCCACCGGGGAGCTGTTTTTT. This gives the protein CASSSPGLAGGPTGELFF.

This clone was seen once. The chain recombines TRBV9 with TRBJ2-3; the match to TRBD2 covers 10 bases. The CDR3 has 15 amino acids. Germline loops: CDR1 SGDLS, CDR2 YYNGEE. J gave up 6 bases and V 6 bases, and 10 bases lay outside the gene matches. CDR3 region: CASTLGHSGGDTQYF. CDR3 in DNA: TGTGCCAGCACCCTGGGACATAGCGGGGGGGATACGCAGTATTTT.

The chain carries TRBV27 and TRBJ2-1; D is possibly TRBD2 (6 bases). The V gene's germline CDR1 is MNHEY and CDR2 SMNVEV (reference sequence). Between the trimmed V and J ends, which lost 6 bases and 6 bases, there was a span of 18 bases. The CDR3 runs to 15 residues. The CDR3 protein is CASRAGTFNPNEQFF. The CDR3 DNA reads as TGTGCCAGCAGGGCCGGGACTTTTAACCCCAATGAGCAGTTCTTC.

The chain couples TRBV27 to TRBJ2-7; 14 bases are a match to TRBD2. Germline V gene lookup returns CDR1 MNHEY and CDR2 SMNVEV (reference sequence). The CDR3 is 14 amino acids. Germline trimming cut 7 bases from V and 9 bases from J; bases unmatched to any gene: 8. Here the CDR3 DNA reads TGTGCCAGCATGGTGGGGACTAGCGGGAGATCGCAGTACTTC. It encodes CASMVGTSGRSQYF.

The chain employs TRBV6-1 and TRBJ2-5, with D possibly matching TRBD2 (6 bases). The CDR3 runs to 16 residues. Germline V lookup: CDR1 MNHNS, CDR2 SASEGT. V was clipped by 2 bases and J by 5 bases, with 18 bases between them. CDR3 protein: CASSEIVGGIVETQYF. Here the CDR3 DNA reads TGTGCCAGCAGTGAAATCGTGGGGGGTATTGTGGAGACCCAGTACTTC.

This clone was counted a few times. The chain joins TRBV2 to TRBJ2-7; D is unclear. The V gene's germline CDR1 is SNHLY and CDR2 FYNNEI. The CDR3 is 12 amino acids. V was cut by 3 bases and J by 5 bases, with 8 bases left in between. The CDR3 sequence is CASSESSDEQYF. As DNA, the CDR3 is TGTGCCAGCAGTGAGTCCTCGGACGAGCAGTACTTC. Based on the CDR3 plus reference TRBV2 and TRBJ2-7, the full variable domain is EPEVTQTPSHQVTQMGQEVILRCVPISNHLYFYWYRQILGQKVEFLVSFYNNEISEKSEIFDDQFSVERPDGSNFTLKIRSTKLEDSAMYFCASSESSDEQYFGPGTRLTVT.

The chain links TRBV9 to TRBJ2-1, with 8 bases matching TRBD1. Germline V gene data show CDR1 as SGDLS and CDR2 as YYNGEE. The CDR3 is 15 amino acids. V was pared by 0 bases and J by 8 bases, with 7 bases of the junction left unmatched. CDR3 bases: TGTGCCAGCAGCGTAGGGACAGGGTTTTGGGATGAGCAGTTCTTC. Its protein is CASSVGTGFWDEQFF.